This T cell receptor beta chain was sequenced during a study of blood T cells in healthy people across ages. Primers used in a second PCR of about 6 to 11 cycles were a sample-barcoded 5' primer and a J-beta primer mix. TCRdb itself ran the 5' RACE reads through MiXCR, one entry per CDR3 protein. Among about 1,500,000 distinct CDR3 sequences listed, roughly 45% were seen once. Around 9.4 milliliters was the volume of peripheral blood drawn from each donor. With respect to this clonotype: Its antigen is unidentified.

Study outcomes and limitations: Older age went with lower TCR beta diversity per million T cells, in a roughly linear way. Higher diversity, along with more naive CD4+ cells, distinguished long-lived donors from aged donors.

The CDR3 loop spans 15 amino acids. J gave up 10 bases and V 4 bases, and 13 bases lay outside the gene matches. Germline V gives CDR1 SGHRS, CDR2 YFSETQ. The V call is TRBV5-1, the J call TRBJ2-1; 8 nucleotides match TRBD1. The source material was blood. This receptor was obtained from a woman younger than 35 in good health. In nucleotides, the CDR3 is TGCGCCAGCAGCCCAGGACAGGGAGCCTCTATGGAGCAGTTCTTC. Its protein is CASSPGQGASMEQFF.